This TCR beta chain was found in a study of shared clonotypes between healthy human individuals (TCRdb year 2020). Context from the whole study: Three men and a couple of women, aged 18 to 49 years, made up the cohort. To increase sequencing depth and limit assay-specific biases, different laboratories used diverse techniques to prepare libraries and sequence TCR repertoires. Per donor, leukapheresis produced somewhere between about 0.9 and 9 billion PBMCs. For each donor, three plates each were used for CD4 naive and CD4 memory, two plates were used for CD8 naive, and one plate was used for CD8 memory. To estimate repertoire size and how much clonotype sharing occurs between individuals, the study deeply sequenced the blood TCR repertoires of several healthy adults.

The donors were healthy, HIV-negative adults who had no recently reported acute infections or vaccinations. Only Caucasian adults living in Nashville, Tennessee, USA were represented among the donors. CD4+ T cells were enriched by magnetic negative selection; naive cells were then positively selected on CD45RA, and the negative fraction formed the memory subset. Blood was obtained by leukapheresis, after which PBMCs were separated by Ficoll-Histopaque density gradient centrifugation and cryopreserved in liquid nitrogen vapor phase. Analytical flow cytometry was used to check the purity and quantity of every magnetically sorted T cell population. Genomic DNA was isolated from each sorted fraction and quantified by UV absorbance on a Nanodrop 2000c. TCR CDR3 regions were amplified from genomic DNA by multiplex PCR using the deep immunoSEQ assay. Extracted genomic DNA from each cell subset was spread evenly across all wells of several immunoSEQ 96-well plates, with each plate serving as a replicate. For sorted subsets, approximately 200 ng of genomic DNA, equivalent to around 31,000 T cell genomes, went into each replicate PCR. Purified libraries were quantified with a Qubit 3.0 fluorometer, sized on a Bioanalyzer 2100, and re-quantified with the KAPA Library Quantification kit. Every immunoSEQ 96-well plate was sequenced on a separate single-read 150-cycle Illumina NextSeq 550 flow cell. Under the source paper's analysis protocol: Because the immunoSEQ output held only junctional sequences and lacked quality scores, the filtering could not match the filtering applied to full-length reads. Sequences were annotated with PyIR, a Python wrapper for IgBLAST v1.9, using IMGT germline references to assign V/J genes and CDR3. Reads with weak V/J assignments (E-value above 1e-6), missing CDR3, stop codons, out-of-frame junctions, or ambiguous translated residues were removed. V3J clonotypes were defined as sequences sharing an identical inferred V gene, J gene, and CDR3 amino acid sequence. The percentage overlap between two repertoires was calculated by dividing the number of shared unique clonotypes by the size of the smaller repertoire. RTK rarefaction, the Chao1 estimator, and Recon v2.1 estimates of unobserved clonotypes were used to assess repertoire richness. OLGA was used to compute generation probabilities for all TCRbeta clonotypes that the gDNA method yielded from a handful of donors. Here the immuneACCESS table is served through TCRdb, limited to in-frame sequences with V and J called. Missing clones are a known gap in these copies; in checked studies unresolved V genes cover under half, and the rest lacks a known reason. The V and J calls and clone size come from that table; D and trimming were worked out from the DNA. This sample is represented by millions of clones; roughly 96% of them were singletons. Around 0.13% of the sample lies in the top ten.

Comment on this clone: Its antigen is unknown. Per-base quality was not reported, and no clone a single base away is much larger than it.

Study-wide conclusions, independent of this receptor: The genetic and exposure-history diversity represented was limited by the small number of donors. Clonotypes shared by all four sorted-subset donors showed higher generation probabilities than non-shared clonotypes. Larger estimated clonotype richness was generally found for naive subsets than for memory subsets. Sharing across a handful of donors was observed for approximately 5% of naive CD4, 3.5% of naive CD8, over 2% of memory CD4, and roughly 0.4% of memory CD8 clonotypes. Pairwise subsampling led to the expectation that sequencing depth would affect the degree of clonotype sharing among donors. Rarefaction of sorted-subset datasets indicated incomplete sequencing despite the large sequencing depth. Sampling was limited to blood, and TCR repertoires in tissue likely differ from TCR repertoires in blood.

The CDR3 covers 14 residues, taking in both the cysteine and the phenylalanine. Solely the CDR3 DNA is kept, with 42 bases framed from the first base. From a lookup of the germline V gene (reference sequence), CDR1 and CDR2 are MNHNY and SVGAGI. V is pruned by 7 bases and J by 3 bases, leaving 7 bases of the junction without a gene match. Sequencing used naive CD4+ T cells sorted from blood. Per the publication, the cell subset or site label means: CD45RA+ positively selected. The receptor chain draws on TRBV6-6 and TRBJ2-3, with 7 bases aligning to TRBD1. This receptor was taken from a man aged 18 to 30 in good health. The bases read TGTGCCAGCAAATACAGGGGAGAGACAGATACGCAGTATTTT. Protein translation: CASKYRGETDTQYF.